This T cell receptor beta chain came from a study of blood T cells in healthy people across ages. Study details: For every two T cells, template switching captured about one barcoded beta molecule.

With a J-beta primer mix and a sample-barcoded 5' primer, a second PCR ran about 7 to 12 cycles. TCRdb re-called the 5' RACE reads through MiXCR, storing one row per CDR3 protein. In the table there are about 700,000 distinct CDR3 sequences, roughly 32% of which are singletons. As to this clonotype: An end of the junction does not agree with germline; a read error may underlie this.

Each individual donor underwent a draw of about 9.9 milliliters of peripheral blood. Extractions gave at least 5 micrograms of total RNA per sample. The source material was blood. The TCR comes from a woman of 80 years or more in good health.

The CDR3: CASRLALSTDTQYF. The DNA of the CDR3 is TGTGCCAGCAGGTTAGCGTTAAGCACAGATACGCAGTATTTT. The chain employs TRBV12-3 or TRBV12-4 and TRBJ2-3; tentatively, D is TRBD2 (5 bases). The length of the CDR3 is 14 residues.